This T cell receptor beta chain was captured by sequencing in a study of cytomegalovirus exposure and HLA in healthy donors. Findings and caveats of the study: CMV antigen specificity of a few CMV-associated chains was confirmed in vitro. Among TCR sequences, most were rare, though some public TCRs appeared in many donors.

To note about this clone: Its antigen remains unknown.

Repertoires were generated with immunoSEQ multiplex PCR, while TCRdb's copy carries only in-frame clones and drops some. The table includes some 150,000 clones, about 89% detected once. V trimming: 0 bases; J trimming: 10 bases; junction bases outside the gene matches: 10. This CDR3 is built from 16 residues. CDR1 is MNHEY and CDR2 is SVGAGI in the germline V gene. The sequence was collected from a young man in good health and CMV-seronegative. This sequence joins TRBV6-5 and TRBJ2-1; TRBD2 matches 9 bases. The material sequenced was PBMCs. For the CDR3, the DNA is TGTGCCAGCAGTTACTCGAGTCAGCTAGCGGGACACGAGCAGTTCTTC. Residues: CASSYSSQLAGHEQFF.